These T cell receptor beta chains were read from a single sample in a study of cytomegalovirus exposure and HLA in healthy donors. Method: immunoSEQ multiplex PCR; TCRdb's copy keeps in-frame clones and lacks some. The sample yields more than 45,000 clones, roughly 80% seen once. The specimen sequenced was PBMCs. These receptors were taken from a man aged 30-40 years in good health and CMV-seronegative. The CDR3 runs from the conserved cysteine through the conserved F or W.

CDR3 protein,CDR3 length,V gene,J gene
CASSLRQAYFATNEKLFF,18,TRBV13,TRBJ1-4
CASSQGFTVNEQFF,14,TRBV4-3,TRBJ2-1
CASRRDSPTNEQFF,14,TRBV2,TRBJ2-1
CASSSTTSGGQETQYF,16,TRBV5-5,TRBJ2-5
CASSMGGGAHNSPLHF,16,TRBV19,TRBJ1-6
CASSPPGAKTGELFF,15,TRBV2,TRBJ2-2
CSVGNKLAENNEQFF,15,TRBV29-1,TRBJ2-1
CASSDGAEDTQYF,13,TRBV6-4,TRBJ2-3
CASTAWYGGPQRGDEQYF,18,TRBV19,TRBJ2-7
CASSPDRGRNYEQYF,15,TRBV7-2,TRBJ2-7